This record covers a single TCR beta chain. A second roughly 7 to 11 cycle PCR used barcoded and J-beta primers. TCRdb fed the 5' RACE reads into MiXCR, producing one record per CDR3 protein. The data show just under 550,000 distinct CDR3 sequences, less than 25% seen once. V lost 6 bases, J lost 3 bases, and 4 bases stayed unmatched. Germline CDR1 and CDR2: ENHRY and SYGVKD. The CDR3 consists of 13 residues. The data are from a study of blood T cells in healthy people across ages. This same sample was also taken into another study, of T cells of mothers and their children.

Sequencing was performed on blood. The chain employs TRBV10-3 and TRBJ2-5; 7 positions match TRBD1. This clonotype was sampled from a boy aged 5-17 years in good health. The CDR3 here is CAIRGQGEETQYF. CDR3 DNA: TGTGCCATCAGGGGGCAGGGGGAAGAGACCCAGTACTTC.